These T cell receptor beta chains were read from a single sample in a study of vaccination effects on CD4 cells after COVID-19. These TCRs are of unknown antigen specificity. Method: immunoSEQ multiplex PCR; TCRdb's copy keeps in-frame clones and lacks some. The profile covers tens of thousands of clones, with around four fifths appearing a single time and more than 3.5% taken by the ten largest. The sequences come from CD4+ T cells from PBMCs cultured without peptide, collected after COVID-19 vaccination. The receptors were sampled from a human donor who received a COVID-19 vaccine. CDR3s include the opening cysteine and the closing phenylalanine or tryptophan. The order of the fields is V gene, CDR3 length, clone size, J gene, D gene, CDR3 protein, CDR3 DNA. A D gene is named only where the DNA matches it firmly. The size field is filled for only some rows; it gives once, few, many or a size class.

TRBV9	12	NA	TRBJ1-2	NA	CASSPGTYGYTF	TGTGCCAGCAGCCCGGGGACCTATGGCTACACCTTC
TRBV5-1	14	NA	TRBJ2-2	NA	CASSLFMNTGELFF	TGCGCCAGCAGCTTATTTATGAACACCGGGGAGCTGTTTTTT
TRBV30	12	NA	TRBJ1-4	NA	CAWAPSNEKLFF	TGTGCCTGGGCCCCATCTAATGAAAAACTGTTTTTT
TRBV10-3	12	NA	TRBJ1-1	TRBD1	CATRQGRAEAFF	TGTGCCACCCGACAGGGGAGGGCTGAAGCTTTCTTT
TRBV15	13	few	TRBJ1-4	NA	CATSRDFNEKLFF	TGTGCCACCAGCAGAGATTTTAATGAAAAACTGTTTTTT
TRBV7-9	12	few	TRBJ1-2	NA	CASSPLVNGYTF	TGTGCCAGCAGCCCCCTCGTGAATGGCTACACCTTC
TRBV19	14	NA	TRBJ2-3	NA	CASGKDYSTDTQYF	TGTGCCAGTGGAAAGGACTATAGCACAGATACGCAGTATTTT
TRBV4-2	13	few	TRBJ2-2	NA	CASSGPFGGELFF	TGTGCCAGCAGCGGTCCGTTTGGCGGGGAGCTGTTTTTT
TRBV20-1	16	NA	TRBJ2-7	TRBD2	CSASGTSGDSRYEQYF	TGCAGTGCTAGTGGGACTAGCGGGGACTCGAGGTACGAGCAGTACTTC
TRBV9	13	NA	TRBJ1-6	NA	CASSVGERSPLHF	TGTGCCAGCAGCGTAGGAGAGCGTTCACCCCTCCACTTT
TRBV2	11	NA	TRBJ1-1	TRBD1	CASSWTGEAFF	TGTGCCAGCAGTTGGACAGGGGAAGCTTTCTTT
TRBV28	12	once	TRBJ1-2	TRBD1	CAIGTGNYGYTF	TGTGCCATAGGGACAGGAAACTATGGCTACACCTTC
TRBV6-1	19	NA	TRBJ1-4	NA	CASSDPPGQGSSTNEKLFF	TGTGCCAGCAGTGACCCCCCAGGCCAGGGGTCTTCAACTAATGAAAAACTGTTTTTT
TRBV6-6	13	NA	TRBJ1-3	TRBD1	CASWGQGANTIYF	TGTGCCAGCTGGGGACAGGGAGCAAACACCATATATTTT
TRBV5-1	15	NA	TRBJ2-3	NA	CASSLGGTSTDTQYF	TGCGCCAGCAGCTTGGGAGGGACTAGCACAGATACGCAGTATTTT
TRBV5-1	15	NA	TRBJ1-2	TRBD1	CASSLSAGQQGGYTF	TGCGCCAGCAGCTTGAGTGCGGGACAGCAAGGGGGCTACACCTTC
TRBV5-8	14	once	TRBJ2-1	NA	CASSLYGSGNEQFF	TGTGCCAGCAGCTTGTATGGAAGTGGGAATGAGCAGTTCTTC
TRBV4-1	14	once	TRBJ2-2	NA	CASSQDRQTGELFF	TGCGCCAGCAGCCAAGATCGACAGACCGGGGAGCTGTTTTTT
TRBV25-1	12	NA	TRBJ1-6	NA	CASGGGAGPLHF	TGTGCCAGCGGGGGGGGAGCGGGACCCCTCCACTTT
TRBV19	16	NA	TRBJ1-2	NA	CASSSNHGAHNYGYTF	TGTGCCAGTAGTTCAAATCATGGGGCCCACAACTATGGCTACACCTTC